Here is one T cell receptor beta chain with its context. Antigen: not known. The sample originates from a study of neurological immune-mediated disorders. TCRdb recomputed calls from the 5' RACE reads with MiXCR, one row per CDR3 protein. This table has more than 75,000 distinct CDR3 sequences, roughly 4.5% appearing once. Described time point: longitudinal time-point 3. General observations from the study: Expanded clones shared no identical CDR3 amino acid sequences across subjects, which suggested private TCR-beta repertoires in all groups.

The TCR was taken from a woman aged 55-70 years with multiple sclerosis. The sequenced sample was PBMCs.

The CDR3 coding sequence is TGCGCCAGCAGCTTGCGACTTATTAACAATGAGCAGTTCTTC. Protein sequence: CASSLRLINNEQFF. The chain carries TRBV5-1 and TRBJ2-1, with D uncertain. The germline V gene encodes CDR1 SGHRS and CDR2 YFSETQ. The CDR3 runs 14 residues. V lost 1 base and J lost 5, with 10 bases in between.